Each of the 28 T cell receptor beta chains below was sequenced from the same sample in a study of blood T cell repertoires in COVID-19. The repertoire was sequenced with immunoSEQ multiplex PCR; TCRdb's copy has only in-frame clones and lacks some. The table lists a few hundred thousand clones, 89% of them singletons. Sequences were obtained from peripheral blood. These receptor sequences come from a woman between 40 and 50 years old who had recovered from COVID-19.

This clone appeared a single time. This chain connects TRBV7-9 to TRBJ1-4, with D possibly TRBD1 on 6 matching bases. V was trimmed by 1 base and J by 8 bases, leaving 17 bases between them. The CDR3 length is 16 residues. Germline-derived CDR1 and CDR2 are SEHNR and FQNEAQ (reference sequence). CDR3 nucleotides: TGTGCCAGCAGCTTAGGGGCAGCGGGGGGCGGCGAAAAACTGTTTTTT. Protein product: CASSLGAAGGGEKLFF.

This clone appeared a single time. This specimen includes other DNA sequences encoding the same CDR3. This chain uses TRBV3-1 (or the pseudogene TRBV3-2) with TRBJ2-7, with TRBD2 identical over 8 bases. The germline V gene has CDR1 LGHDT and CDR2 YNNKEL (reference sequence). The CDR3 has 14 residues. V gave up 2 bases and J gave up 0 bases; unmatched junction bases: 0. This chain's CDR3 is CASSQTSGSYEQYF. The CDR3, as DNA: TGTGCCAGCAGCCAAACTAGCGGCTCCTACGAGCAGTACTTC.

The genes are TRBV10-3 and TRBJ1-3, with TRBD1 as a possible D gene (5 bases). CDR3 size: 16 residues. The V and J ends lost 8 bases and 0 bases respectively, with 17 bases between them. Germline CDR1 ENHRY, CDR2 SYGVKD. CDR3 coding DNA: TGTGCCATCGGGGCACAGGTCCCTTCCTCTGGAAACACCATATATTTT. It translates to CAIGAQVPSSGNTIYF.

The chain is built from TRBV19 and TRBJ2-7; TRBD2 agrees at 13 bases. This CDR3 comprises 15 residues. The ends lost 1 base at V and 4 bases at J; junction bases unmatched: 1. From germline, CDR1 is LNHDA and CDR2 SQIVND (reference sequence). The CDR3 DNA is TGTGCCAGTAGTATAGGGACTAGCGGGAGTTACGAGCAGTACTTC. This translates into CASSIGTSGSYEQYF.

The V and J genes are TRBV9 and TRBJ1-1; no reliable D call. Between the trimmed V and J ends, which lost 1 base and 11 bases, there was a span of 18 bases. The CDR3 runs to 14 residues. CDR1 SGDLS and CDR2 YYNGEE come from the germline V gene. The CDR3 sequence is CASSVMAGSKTAFF. DNA of the CDR3: TGTGCCAGCAGCGTAATGGCAGGCAGTAAGACGGCTTTCTTT.

The CDR3 DNA sequence: TGTGCCACCAAGAAGCGGGACACCGGTTCCGGGGAGCTGTTTTTT. Translating gives CATKKRDTGSGELFF. The rearrangement uses TRBV15 and TRBJ2-2, with D maybe TRBD2 (7 bases). V lost 7 bases, J lost 6 bases, and 18 bases lay in between. Germline V gives CDR1 LNHNV, CDR2 YYDKDF (reference sequence). The CDR3 extends over 15 amino acids.

V is TRBV10-1 and J is TRBJ2-5; no reliable D call. The germline gives CDR1 WNHNN, CDR2 SYGVQD (reference sequence). The V end was cut by 4 bases, the J end by 1 base, with 7 bases between. The CDR3 sequence is 13 residues long. The CDR3 sequence: CASSATVQETQYF. The CDR3 DNA reads TGCGCCAGCAGTGCCACAGTCCAAGAGACCCAGTACTTC.

The V gene is TRBV4-1, the J gene TRBJ1-5; TRBD1 might be the D (5 bases). Germline CDR1 MGHRA, CDR2 YSYEKL. V lost 4 bases to trimming and J lost 7 bases, with 14 bases between them. The CDR3 runs 14 residues. The DNA for the CDR3 is TGCGCCAGCAGCCTGGGGCCTCTCGGGCAGCCCCAGCATTTT. Translated, it gives CASSLGPLGQPQHF.

The chain has TRBV24-1 and TRBJ2-1; perhaps TRBD2 as D (7 bases). Germline assignment: CDR1 KGHDR and CDR2 SFDVKD. V lost 4 bases and J 5 bases, leaving 14 bases between the germline ends. The CDR3 extends over 15 amino acids. The CDR3 region is CATSDPGDYNNEQFF. The CDR3 nucleotides are TGTGCCACCAGTGACCCAGGGGACTACAACAATGAGCAGTTCTTC.

The chain uses TRBV28 and TRBJ1-4; maybe TRBD1 (6 bases). The CDR3 runs to 14 residues. Germline-derived CDR1 and CDR2 are MDHEN and SYDVKM. V was cut by 3 bases and J by 7 bases, with 12 bases left in between. The CDR3 DNA reads as TGTGCCAGCAGTTTCCAGGGACATTTTGAAAAACTGTTTTTT. Its protein is CASSFQGHFEKLFF.

Concerning this clone: The same CDR3 also results from other DNA sequences found in this sample. The chain combines TRBV12-3 or TRBV12-4 with TRBJ2-1; possibly TRBD2 for D (6 bases). This CDR3 is built from 13 residues. The germline V and J ends were trimmed by 0 bases and 6 bases, with 6 bases remaining between them. The CDR3 region is CASSLAGGNEQFF. The CDR3 bases are TGTGCCAGCAGTTTAGCGGGAGGCAATGAGCAGTTCTTC.

The chain carries TRBV7-2 and TRBJ1-1; no definite D call. Trimming shortened V by 2 bases and J by 5 bases, and 21 bases separated the two germline ends. From germline, CDR1 is SGHTA and CDR2 FQGNSA. The CDR3 has 17 residues. In DNA, the CDR3 is TGTGCCAGCAGCTTAAGGACTGGGCGGGGTACGGGGACTGAAGCTTTCTTT. Translated, it gives CASSLRTGRGTGTEAFF.

V usage is TRBV27 and J usage is TRBJ2-7; perhaps TRBD1 as D (5 bases). CDR3 length: 16 amino acids. The V gene lost 2 bases and the J gene lost 2 bases, with 16 bases spanning the gap. Per the germline V gene, CDR1 is MNHEY and CDR2 is SMNVEV (reference sequence). CDR3 in DNA: TGTGCCAGCAGTTTAAGGCCTGCCTTGACAGCCTACGAGCAGTACTTC. Translating gives CASSLRPALTAYEQYF.

This clone was observed a few times. V gene TRBV29-1 combines with J gene TRBJ2-1; TRBD2 matches 11 bases. Germline loops: CDR1 SQVTM, CDR2 ANQGSEA. CDR3 length: 14 amino acids. Trimming cost V 5 bases and J 9 bases; bases outside gene matches: 9. The CDR3: CSVSELAGVIEQFF. The CDR3 DNA reads as TGCAGCGTTTCAGAACTAGCGGGAGTAATTGAGCAGTTCTTC.

The chain has TRBV7-8 and TRBJ1-1; D possibly corresponds to TRBD1 (5 bases). The CDR3 covers 15 residues. Germline V gene sequence: CDR1 SGHVS, CDR2 FQNEAQ. The V end lost 1 base, the J end lost 3 bases, and 12 bases lay between the germline ends. The CDR3 spells CASSLGGAGDTEAFF. DNA for the CDR3: TGTGCCAGCAGCTTAGGTGGGGCGGGAGACACTGAAGCTTTCTTT. Supplemented by reference TRBV7-8 and TRBJ1-1, the full variable domain reads GAGVSQSPRYKVAKRGQDVALRCDPISGHVSLFWYQQALGQGPEFLTYFQNEAQLDKSGLPSDRFFAERPEGSVSTLKIQRTQQEDSAVYLCASSLGGAGDTEAFFGQGTRLTVV.

This clone occurred a few times. The chain links TRBV28 to TRBJ1-4; D is perhaps TRBD1 (5 bases). The CDR3 loop spans 15 amino acids. The V end was cut by 3 bases, the J end by 2 bases, with 10 bases between. Per the germline V gene, CDR1 is MDHEN and CDR2 is SYDVKM. The CDR3 coding sequence is TGTGCCAGCAGTTTGCCCCAGGGCACTAATGAAAAACTGTTTTTT. The encoded protein is CASSLPQGTNEKLFF.

The gene calls are TRBV28 and TRBJ1-2; TRBD1 agrees at 10 bases. CDR1 MDHEN and CDR2 SYDVKM come from the germline V gene. With V trimmed by 5 bases and J by 7 bases, 7 bases remained unmatched. The CDR3 covers 14 residues. The CDR3 protein is CASSPPGQGSGYTF. In nucleotides, the CDR3 is TGTGCCAGCAGTCCACCGGGACAGGGGTCTGGCTACACCTTC.

This clone was detected only a few times. This chain connects TRBV30 to TRBJ2-2; D might be TRBD1 (6 bases). CDR3 size: 13 residues. Trimming shortened V by 2 bases and J by 5 bases, and 9 bases separated the two germline ends. CDR1 is GTSNPN, CDR2 SVGIG, per germline (reference sequence). The CDR3 DNA is TGTGCCTGGAGTAAACAGGGAACCGGGGAGCTGTTTTTT. Translating it yields CAWSKQGTGELFF.

The rearrangement uses TRBV11-3 and TRBJ1-1; D gene uncertain. Germline lookup yields CDR1 SGHNT and CDR2 YENEEA. V gave up 1 base and J gave up 3 bases, with 12 bases separating them. This CDR3 has 15 residues. The CDR3 reads CASSLVAGDDTEAFF. Here the CDR3 DNA reads TGTGCCAGCAGCTTAGTCGCGGGTGACGACACTGAAGCTTTCTTT.

This clone was recorded once. This rearrangement joins TRBV27 to TRBJ2-7, with D perhaps matching TRBD2 (8 bases). V was cut by 5 bases and J by 1 base, with 15 bases left in between. This CDR3 spans 15 amino acids. Germline assignment: CDR1 MNHEY and CDR2 SMNVEV (reference sequence). CDR3 sequence: CASSTGASGSYEQYF. The CDR3 DNA reads as TGTGCCAGCAGTACAGGGGCTAGCGGGTCCTACGAGCAGTACTTC.

This chain links TRBV7-9 with TRBJ2-1; D remains unclear. Looked up from germline, CDR1 is SEHNR and CDR2 is FQNEAQ (reference sequence). V dropped 5 bases and J dropped 5 bases, with 7 bases sitting between them. The CDR3 runs to 12 residues. This chain's CDR3 is CASSRSNNEQFF. DNA for the CDR3: TGTGCCAGCAGCCGTTCTAACAATGAGCAGTTCTTC.

V gene TRBV29-1 combines with J gene TRBJ1-2, with a tentative D call TRBD1 (5 bases). The CDR3 loop spans 12 amino acids. Per the germline V gene, CDR1 is SQVTM and CDR2 is ANQGSEA. V was cut by 4 bases and J by 2 bases, with 8 bases left in between. In DNA form, the CDR3 reads TGCAGCGTTGCCAGGGCCAACTATGGCTACACCTTC. Amino acid sequence: CSVARANYGYTF. The full variable domain, in which reference TRBV29-1 and TRBJ1-2 provide the parts outside the CDR3, is SAVISQKPSRDICQRGTSLTIQCQVDSQVTMMFWYRQQPGQSLTLIATANQGSEATYESGFVIDKFPISRPNLTFSTLTVSNMSPEDSSIYLCSVARANYGYTFGSGTRLTVV.

The chain recombines TRBV27 with TRBJ2-7; 9 nucleotides line up with TRBD2. This CDR3 comprises 14 residues. V trimming: 5 bases; J trimming: 2 bases; junction bases outside the gene matches: 4. Germline V gives CDR1 MNHEY, CDR2 SMNVEV (reference sequence). The DNA of the CDR3 is TGTGCCAGCAGTCCTAGCGGGGCCCCCTACGAGCAGTACTTC. Protein product: CASSPSGAPYEQYF.

The chain links TRBV30 to TRBJ1-2; TRBD1 matches at 7 bases. The CDR3 runs to 15 residues. Looked up from germline, CDR1 is GTSNPN and CDR2 is SVGIG (reference sequence). Trimming removed 0 bases from V and 4 bases from J; junction bases left unmatched: 8. CDR3 amino acids: CAWSVGSGGPYGYTF. The CDR3 DNA sequence: TGTGCCTGGAGTGTTGGGTCAGGGGGGCCCTATGGCTACACCTTC.

V usage is TRBV27 and J usage is TRBJ2-3; maybe TRBD1 (6 bases). V shed 6 bases and J shed 5 bases, with 9 bases lying between them. Germline assignment: CDR1 MNHEY and CDR2 SMNVEV (reference sequence). The CDR3 loop spans 12 amino acids. Here the CDR3 reads CASRQGGDTQYF. CDR3 sequence (DNA): TGTGCCAGCAGACAGGGTGGAGATACGCAGTATTTT.

This chain links TRBV19 with TRBJ1-5, with 7 nucleotides matching TRBD1. The CDR3 loop spans 16 amino acids. Germline lookup yields CDR1 LNHDA and CDR2 SQIVND (reference sequence). V lost 4 bases, J lost 4 bases, and 10 bases stayed unmatched. This chain's CDR3 is CASSTTRQGRNQPQHF. CDR3 sequence (DNA): TGTGCCAGTAGTACCACCAGACAGGGTAGGAATCAGCCCCAGCATTTT.

This sequence joins TRBV5-4 and TRBJ2-3; 10 bases map to TRBD2. The trim removed 7 bases at V and 0 bases at J, leaving 5 bases unmatched. CDR3 length: 15 amino acids. Germline V lookup: CDR1 SGHNT, CDR2 YYREEE (reference sequence). This chain's CDR3 is CASGTSATSTDTQYF. DNA for the CDR3: TGTGCCAGCGGGACTAGCGCGACTAGCACAGATACGCAGTATTTT.

This clone was seen once. The chain recombines TRBV27 with TRBJ2-5, with 8 bases aligning to TRBD2. In germline, CDR1 is MNHEY, CDR2 SMNVEV (reference sequence). This CDR3 region has 19 residues. The ends lost 5 bases at V and 2 bases at J; junction bases unmatched: 19. DNA of the CDR3: TGTGCCAGCAGTCCCCAGGGGCTAGCGGGTGTAGGTTCACAAGAGACCCAGTACTTC. Translated: CASSPQGLAGVGSQETQYF.